The 3 T cell receptor beta chains presented below share a single source sample, sequenced in a study of T cell responses to AZD1222 COVID-19 vaccine. Profiled with immunoSEQ multiplex PCR; TCRdb holds only in-frame clones, not every one. The table includes about 110,000 clones, approximately 90% detected once. Sequencing was performed on peripheral blood, taken on day 0 of MenACWY control vaccination. These receptors originate from an adult in good health.

The chain recombines TRBV7-9 with TRBJ1-2, with D possibly being TRBD1 (5 bases). V shed 0 bases and J shed 4 bases, with 6 bases lying between them. This CDR3 comprises 13 residues. Germline V gives CDR1 SEHNR, CDR2 FQNEAQ (reference sequence). The CDR3 loop reads CASSLAQGYGYTF. DNA for the CDR3: TGTGCCAGCAGCTTAGCGCAGGGCTATGGCTACACCTTC. The whole variable domain, filled in from reference TRBV7-9 and TRBJ1-2, reads DTGVSQNPRHKITKRGQNVTFRCDPISEHNRLYWYRQTLGQGPEFLTYFQNEAQLEKSRLLSDRFSAERPKGSFSTLEIQRTEQGDSAMYLCASSLAQGYGYTFGSGTRLTVV.

The CDR3 sequence is CASSLGQLQETQYF. CDR3 coding DNA: TGTGCCAGCAGTTTGGGACAGCTACAAGAGACCCAGTACTTC. The genes are TRBV28 and TRBJ2-5, with 7 bases identical to TRBD1. Germline V gene sequence: CDR1 MDHEN, CDR2 SYDVKM. With 3 bases clipped from V and 2 bases from J, the junction kept 3 bases outside the gene matches. CDR3 length: 14 amino acids.

The rearrangement links TRBV24-1 to TRBJ2-5, with 8 bases identical to TRBD2. Germline CDR1 and CDR2: KGHDR and SFDVKD. The CDR3 totals 15 residues. J was trimmed by 1 base and V by 4 bases; bases with no gene match: 4. The CDR3 bases are TGTGCCACCAGTGACCCGGGGGGGCTCCAAGAGACCCAGTACTTC. It yields the protein CATSDPGGLQETQYF.